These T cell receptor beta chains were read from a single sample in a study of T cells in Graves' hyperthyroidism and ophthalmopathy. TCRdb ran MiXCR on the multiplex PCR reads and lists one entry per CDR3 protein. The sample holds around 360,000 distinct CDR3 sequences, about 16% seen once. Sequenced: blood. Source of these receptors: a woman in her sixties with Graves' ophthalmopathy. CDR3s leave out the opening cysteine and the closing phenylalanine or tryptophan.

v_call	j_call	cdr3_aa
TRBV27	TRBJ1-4	ASSLRQGMEDEKLF
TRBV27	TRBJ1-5	ASSLAGSRKGQPQH
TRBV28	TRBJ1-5	ASSRTGGRGNQPQH
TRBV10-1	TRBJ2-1	ASSGAGTAYNEQF
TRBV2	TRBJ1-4	ASSETEEKLF
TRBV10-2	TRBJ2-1	ASSANRGSSYNEQF
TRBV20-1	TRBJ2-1	SARQPNVPGNEQF
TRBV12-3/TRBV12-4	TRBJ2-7	ASSPPGGTSGRIYEQY
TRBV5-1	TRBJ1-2	ASSLDPSVPYGYT
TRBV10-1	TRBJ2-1	ASTEAGTSGRWEQF
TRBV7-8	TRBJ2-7	ASSHKRYEQY
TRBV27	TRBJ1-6	ASCTGGNSPLH
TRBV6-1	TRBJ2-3	ASSSSTSGRIKQY
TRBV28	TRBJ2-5	ASSRHRERSQETQY
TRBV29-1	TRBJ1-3	SVEVRGDTIY
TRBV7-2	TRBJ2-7	ASSEESPYEQY
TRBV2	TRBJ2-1	ASTYEGYNEQF
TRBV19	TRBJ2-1	ASTPPGLAGTEQF
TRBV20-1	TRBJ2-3	SARTSADTQY
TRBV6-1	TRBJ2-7	ASSEAPTSGMYEQY
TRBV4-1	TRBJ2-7	ASRLEQDTEQY
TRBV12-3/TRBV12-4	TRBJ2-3	ASSRSGADTQY
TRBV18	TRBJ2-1	ASSPPTPEGWSNEQF
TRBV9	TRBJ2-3	ASSPLRVSTDTQY
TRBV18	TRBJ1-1	ASSPPDRVGTEAF
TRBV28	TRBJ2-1	ASSFLAGTYNEQF
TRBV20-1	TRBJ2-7	SARGGRAGDPHEQY
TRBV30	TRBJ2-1	AWSVAGLNEQF
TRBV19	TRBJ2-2	ASRTGGPGELF
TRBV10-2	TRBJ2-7	ASRRGRGYEQY
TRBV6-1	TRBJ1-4	ASSLGPIATNEKLF
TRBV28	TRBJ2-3	ASSGASSAGTDTQY
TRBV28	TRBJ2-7	ASSSVTAAEQY
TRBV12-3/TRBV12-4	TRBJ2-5	ASSLSSGRETQY
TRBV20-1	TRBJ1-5	SASLGPVGEPQH
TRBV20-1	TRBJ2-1	SARDSGAPGNEQF
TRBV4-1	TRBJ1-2	ASSQERRLYYGYT
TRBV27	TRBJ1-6	ASSRKTVNSPLH
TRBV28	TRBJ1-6	ASSLYAGADSPLH
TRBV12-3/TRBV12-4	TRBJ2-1	ASSPAGRAEQF